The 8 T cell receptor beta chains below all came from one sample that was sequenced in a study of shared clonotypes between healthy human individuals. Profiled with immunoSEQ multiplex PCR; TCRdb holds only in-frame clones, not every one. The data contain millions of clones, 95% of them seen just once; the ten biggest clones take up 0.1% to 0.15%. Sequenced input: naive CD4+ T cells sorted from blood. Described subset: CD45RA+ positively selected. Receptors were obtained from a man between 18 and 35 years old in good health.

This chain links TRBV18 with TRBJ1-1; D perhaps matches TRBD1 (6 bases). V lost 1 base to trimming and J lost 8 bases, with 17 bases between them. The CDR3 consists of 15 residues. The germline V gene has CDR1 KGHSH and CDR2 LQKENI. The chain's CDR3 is CASSPQWGQLEEAFF. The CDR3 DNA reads TGTGCCAGCTCACCACAATGGGGGCAATTAGAAGAAGCTTTCTTT.

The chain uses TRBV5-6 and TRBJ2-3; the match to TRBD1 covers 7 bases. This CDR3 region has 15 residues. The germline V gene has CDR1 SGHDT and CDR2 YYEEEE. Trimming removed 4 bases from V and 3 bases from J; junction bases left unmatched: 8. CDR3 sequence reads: CASSPRTGRTDTQYF. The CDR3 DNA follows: TGTGCCAGCAGCCCAAGGACAGGAAGAACAGATACGCAGTATTTT.

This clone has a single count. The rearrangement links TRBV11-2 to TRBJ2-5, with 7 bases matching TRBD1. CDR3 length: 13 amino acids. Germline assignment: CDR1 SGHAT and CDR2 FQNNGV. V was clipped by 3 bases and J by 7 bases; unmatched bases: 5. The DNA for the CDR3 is TGTGCCAGCAGCTTTGAGAGGGGGCGGACCCAGTACTTC. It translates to CASSFERGRTQYF.

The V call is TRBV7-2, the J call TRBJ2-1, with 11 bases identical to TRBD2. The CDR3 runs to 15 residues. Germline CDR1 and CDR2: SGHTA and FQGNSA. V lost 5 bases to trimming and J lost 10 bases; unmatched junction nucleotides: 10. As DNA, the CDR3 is TGTGCCAGCAGCCGCCTACTAGCGGGAGCCCGCGAGCAGTTCTTC. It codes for CASSRLLAGAREQFF.

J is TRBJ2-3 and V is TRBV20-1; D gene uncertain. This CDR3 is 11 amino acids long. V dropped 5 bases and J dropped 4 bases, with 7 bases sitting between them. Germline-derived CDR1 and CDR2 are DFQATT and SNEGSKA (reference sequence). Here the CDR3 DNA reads TGCAGTGCTCACTATTCAGATACGCAGTATTTT. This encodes CSAHYSDTQYF.

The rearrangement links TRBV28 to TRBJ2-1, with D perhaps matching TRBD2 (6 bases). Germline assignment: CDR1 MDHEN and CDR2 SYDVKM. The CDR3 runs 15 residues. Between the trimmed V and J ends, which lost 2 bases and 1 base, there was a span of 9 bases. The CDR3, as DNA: TGTGCCAGCAGTTTAGGGGGGTTTTCCTACAATGAGCAGTTCTTC. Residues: CASSLGGFSYNEQFF.

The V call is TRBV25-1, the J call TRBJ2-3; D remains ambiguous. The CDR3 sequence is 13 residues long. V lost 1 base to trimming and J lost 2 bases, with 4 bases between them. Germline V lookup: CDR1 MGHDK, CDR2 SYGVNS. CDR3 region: CASSELATDTQYF. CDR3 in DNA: TGTGCCAGCAGTGAATTGGCCACAGATACGCAGTATTTT. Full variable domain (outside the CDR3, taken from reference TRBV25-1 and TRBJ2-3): EADIYQTPRYLVIGTGKKITLECSQTMGHDKMYWYQQDPGMELHLIHYSYGVNSTEKGDLSSESTVSRIRTEHFPLTLESARPSHTSQYLCASSELATDTQYFGPGTRLTVL.

CDR3 in amino acids: CASSYSPQREYEQYF. DNA of the CDR3: TGTGCCAGCAGTTACTCGCCGCAGAGGGAGTACGAGCAGTACTTC. The chain links TRBV6-5 to TRBJ2-7; TRBD2 might be the D (5 bases). Deletions cut 0 bases from V and 4 bases from J, with 13 bases between. The germline gives CDR1 MNHEY, CDR2 SVGAGI. CDR3 size: 15 residues.